Listed below are T cell receptor beta chains from one sample, sequenced in a study of OX40 agonist ivuxolimab in advanced cancers. The method was immunoSEQ multiplex PCR; TCRdb's version includes in-frame clones alone and lacks a portion of them. The sample has about 80,000 clones, about 93% seen once. Specimen: CD4+ or CD8+ T cells sorted from blood, collected in a trial of the OX40 agonist ivuxolimab. The receptors here all came from an adult with an advanced solid tumor such as melanoma, head and neck, liver or kidney cancer. The CDR3 runs from the conserved cysteine through the conserved F or W. A D gene is named only where the DNA matches it firmly.

CDR3aa | v_gene | d_gene | j_gene
CASSPSVAKTYEQYF | TRBV4-3 | NA | TRBJ2-7
CAWSVGQGGSYEQYF | TRBV30 | TRBD1 | TRBJ2-7
CASRLTGLGAYEQYF | TRBV10-2 | TRBD2 | TRBJ2-7
CASSPERGMNTEAFF | TRBV7-2 | NA | TRBJ1-1
CASSQQGAVSYEQYF | TRBV4-3 | TRBD1 | NA
CASSLAGRGNTEAFF | TRBV7-6 | NA | TRBJ1-1
CASSPPTGVASGNTIYF | TRBV9 | TRBD1 | TRBJ1-3
CASSLSRPNSGGDYEQYF | TRBV5-8 | NA | TRBJ2-7
CASSLNPYNEQFF | TRBV28 | NA | TRBJ2-1
CASSHPTAGNQPQHF | TRBV27 | NA | TRBJ1-5
CASSPWSGSDEQYF | TRBV5-6 | TRBD2 | TRBJ2-7
CASSIVGGLNYGYTF | TRBV19 | NA | TRBJ1-2
CASSQEGLSSYNEQFF | TRBV4-2 | NA | TRBJ2-1
CASSEAGGVVYNEQFF | TRBV6-1 | NA | TRBJ2-1
CASSPPDGEQFF | TRBV7-6 | NA | TRBJ2-1
CASSGRGYTF | TRBV19 | NA | TRBJ1-2
CSVEGGTGETNEKLFF | TRBV29-1 | TRBD1 | TRBJ1-4
CASSSETYNEQFF | TRBV7-6 | NA | TRBJ2-1
CASSPGAFSSGNTIYF | TRBV19 | NA | TRBJ1-3
CASTRDREFTEAFF | TRBV6-1 | TRBD1 | TRBJ1-1
CASSSRGGDGGGYTF | TRBV7-9 | NA | TRBJ1-2
CASTGTGDEKLFF | TRBV6-1 | TRBD1 | TRBJ1-4
CASSQVQDSYYEQYF | TRBV4-3 | NA | TRBJ2-7
CASSLVAVLNTEAFF | TRBV7-6 | NA | TRBJ1-1
CASSLVGGETQYF | TRBV7-9 | NA | TRBJ2-5
CASSSSDSGNSYNEQFF | TRBV13 | NA | TRBJ2-1
CASSLSELADPYNEQFF | TRBV5-5 | TRBD2 | TRBJ2-1
CASSYSASWNIQYF | TRBV6-5 | NA | TRBJ2-4
CASSWGLNSYNEQFF | TRBV7-3 | TRBD2 | TRBJ2-1
CASSSYDRTGSPLHF | TRBV6-6 | NA | TRBJ1-6
CASSVPENPPDPKIAGGVYNEQFF | TRBV9 | TRBD2 | TRBJ2-1